The clone carrying this T cell receptor beta chain has a count of ten or more. Its antigen is still unknown. The data belong to a study of T cells after yellow fever vaccination. Study background: When fractions had low cell numbers, they were prepared with SMART-Seq v4 Ultra Low Input.

TCRdb reprocessed the 5' RACE reads with MiXCR, giving one entry per CDR3 protein. The table includes 550,000 or so distinct CDR3 sequences, 15% to 20% detected once. V lost 6 bases and J lost 2; bases outside the gene matches: 7. The CDR3 loop spans 15 amino acids. Findings and caveats of the study: Overall, a small share of clonotypes was seen in both CD4 and CD8 compartments. The presence of abundant clonotypes contaminating from the bulk population was possible in FACS-sorted repertoires. Post-booster reappearance was seen for most primary-vaccination clones (about 95% CD4, around 88% CD8).

The V call is TRBV12-3 or TRBV12-4, the J call TRBJ2-1, with 7 positions matching TRBD2. The material sequenced was PBMCs, taken 15 days after the yellow fever booster vaccination. This TCR was recovered from a man in his thirties or forties who received the YFV17D yellow fever vaccine. In DNA form, the CDR3 reads TGTGCCAGCAGCACGACTAGCAGCACCTACAATGAGCAGTTCTTC. This gives the protein CASSTTSSTYNEQFF.